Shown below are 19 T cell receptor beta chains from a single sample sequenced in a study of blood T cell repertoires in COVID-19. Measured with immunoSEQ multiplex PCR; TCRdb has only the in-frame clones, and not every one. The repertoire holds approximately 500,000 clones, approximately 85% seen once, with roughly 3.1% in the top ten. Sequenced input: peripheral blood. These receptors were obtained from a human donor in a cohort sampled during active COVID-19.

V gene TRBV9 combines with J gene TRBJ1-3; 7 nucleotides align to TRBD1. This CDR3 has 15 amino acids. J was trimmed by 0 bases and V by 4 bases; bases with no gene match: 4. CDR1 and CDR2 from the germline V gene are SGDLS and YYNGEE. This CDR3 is CASSPTGSSGNTIYF. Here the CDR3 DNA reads TGTGCCAGCAGCCCGACAGGGAGCTCTGGAAACACCATATATTTT.

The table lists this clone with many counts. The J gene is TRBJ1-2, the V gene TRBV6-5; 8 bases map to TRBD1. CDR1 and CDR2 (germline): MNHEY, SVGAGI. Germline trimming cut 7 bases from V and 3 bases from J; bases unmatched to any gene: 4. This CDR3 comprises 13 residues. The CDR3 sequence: CASIQGAHYGYTF. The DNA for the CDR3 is TGTGCCAGCATTCAGGGGGCACACTATGGCTACACCTTC.

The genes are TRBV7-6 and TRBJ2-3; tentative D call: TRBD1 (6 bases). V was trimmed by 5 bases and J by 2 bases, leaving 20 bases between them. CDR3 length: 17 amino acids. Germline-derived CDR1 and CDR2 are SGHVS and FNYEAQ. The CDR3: CASSAGLRQAYTDTQYF. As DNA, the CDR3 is TGTGCCAGCAGCGCCGGGTTGAGACAGGCCTACACAGATACGCAGTATTTT.

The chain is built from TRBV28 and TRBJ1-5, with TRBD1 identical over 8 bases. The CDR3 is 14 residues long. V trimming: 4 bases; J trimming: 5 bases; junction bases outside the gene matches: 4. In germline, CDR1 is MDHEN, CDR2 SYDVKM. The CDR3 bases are TGTGCCAGCAGTTCGGGGACAGGTTATCAGCCCCAGCATTTT. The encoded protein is CASSSGTGYQPQHF.

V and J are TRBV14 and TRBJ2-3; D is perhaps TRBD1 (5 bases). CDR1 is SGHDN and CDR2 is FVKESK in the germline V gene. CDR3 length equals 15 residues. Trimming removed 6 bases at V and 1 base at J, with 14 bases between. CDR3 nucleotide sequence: TGTGCCAGCAGGGGGTGGACAAGACGCACAGATACGCAGTATTTT. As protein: CASRGWTRRTDTQYF.

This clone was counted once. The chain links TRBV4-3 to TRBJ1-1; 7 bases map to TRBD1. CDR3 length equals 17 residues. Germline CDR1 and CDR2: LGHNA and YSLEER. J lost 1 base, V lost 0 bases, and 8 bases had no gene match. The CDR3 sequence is CASSQDRAQGGNTEAFF. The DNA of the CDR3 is TGCGCCAGCAGCCAAGATCGGGCCCAGGGGGGGAACACTGAAGCTTTCTTT.

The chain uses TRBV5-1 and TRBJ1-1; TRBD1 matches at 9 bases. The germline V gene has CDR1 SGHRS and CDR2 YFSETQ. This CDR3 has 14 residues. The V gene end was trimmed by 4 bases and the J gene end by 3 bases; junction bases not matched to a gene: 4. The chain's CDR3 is CASSIRDRDTEAFF. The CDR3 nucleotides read TGCGCCAGCAGCATTCGGGACAGGGACACTGAAGCTTTCTTT.

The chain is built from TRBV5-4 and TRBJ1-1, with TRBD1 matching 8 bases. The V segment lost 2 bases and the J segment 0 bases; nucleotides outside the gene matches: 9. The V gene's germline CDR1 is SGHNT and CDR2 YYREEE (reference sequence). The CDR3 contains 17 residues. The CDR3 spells CASSLMDRAVMNTEAFF. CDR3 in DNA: TGTGCCAGCAGCTTAATGGACAGGGCTGTAATGAACACTGAAGCTTTCTTT.

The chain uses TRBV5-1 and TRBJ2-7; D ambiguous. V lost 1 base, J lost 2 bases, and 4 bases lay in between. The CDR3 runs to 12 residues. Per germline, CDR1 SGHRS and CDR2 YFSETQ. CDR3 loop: CASSLNTYEQYF. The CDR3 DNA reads TGCGCCAGCAGCTTGAACACCTACGAGCAGTACTTC.

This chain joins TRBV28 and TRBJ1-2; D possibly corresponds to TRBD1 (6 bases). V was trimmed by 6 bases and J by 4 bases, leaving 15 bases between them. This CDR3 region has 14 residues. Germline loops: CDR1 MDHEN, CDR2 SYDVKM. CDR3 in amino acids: CASSPQGWSYGYTF. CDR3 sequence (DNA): TGTGCCAGCAGCCCCCAGGGGTGGAGCTATGGCTACACCTTC.

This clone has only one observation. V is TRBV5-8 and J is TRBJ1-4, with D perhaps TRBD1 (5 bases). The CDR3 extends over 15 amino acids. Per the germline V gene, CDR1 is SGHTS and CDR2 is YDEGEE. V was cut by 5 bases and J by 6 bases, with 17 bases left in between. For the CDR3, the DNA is TGTGCCAGCAGAGCAGGGATAAGGGGTGATGAAAAACTGTTTTTT. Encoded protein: CASRAGIRGDEKLFF.

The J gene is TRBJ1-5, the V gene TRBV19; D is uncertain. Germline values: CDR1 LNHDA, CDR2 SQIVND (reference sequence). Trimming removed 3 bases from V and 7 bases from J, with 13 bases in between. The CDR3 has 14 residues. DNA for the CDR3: TGTGCCAGTAGTATTGGAAGGCTCGGGCAGCCCCAGCATTTT. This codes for CASSIGRLGQPQHF.

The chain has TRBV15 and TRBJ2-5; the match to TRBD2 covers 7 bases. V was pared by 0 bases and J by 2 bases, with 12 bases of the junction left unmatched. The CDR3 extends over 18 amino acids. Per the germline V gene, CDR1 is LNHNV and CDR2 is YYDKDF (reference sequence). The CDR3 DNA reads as TGTGCCACCAGCAGAGATCTCGGGGGGACCTTTAAACAAGAGACCCAGTACTTC. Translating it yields CATSRDLGGTFKQETQYF.

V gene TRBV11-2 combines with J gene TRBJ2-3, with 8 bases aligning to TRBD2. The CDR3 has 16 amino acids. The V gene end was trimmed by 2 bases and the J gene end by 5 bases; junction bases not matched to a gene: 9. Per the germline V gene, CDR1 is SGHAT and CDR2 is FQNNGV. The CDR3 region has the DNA TGTGCCAGCAGCTTAAATACCGGCGGGAGGCAAGATACGCAGTATTTT. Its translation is CASSLNTGGRQDTQYF.

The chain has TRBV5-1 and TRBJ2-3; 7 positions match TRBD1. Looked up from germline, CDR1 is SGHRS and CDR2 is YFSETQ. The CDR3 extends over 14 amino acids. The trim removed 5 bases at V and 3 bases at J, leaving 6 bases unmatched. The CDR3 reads CASRPGQITDTQYF. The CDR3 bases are TGCGCCAGCAGGCCGGGACAGATAACAGATACGCAGTATTTT.

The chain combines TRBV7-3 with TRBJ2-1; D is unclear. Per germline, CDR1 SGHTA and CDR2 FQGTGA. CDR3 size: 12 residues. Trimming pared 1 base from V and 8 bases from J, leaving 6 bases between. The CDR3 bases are TGTGCCAGCAGCTTAAGCCAGGATGAGCAGTTCTTC. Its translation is CASSLSQDEQFF.

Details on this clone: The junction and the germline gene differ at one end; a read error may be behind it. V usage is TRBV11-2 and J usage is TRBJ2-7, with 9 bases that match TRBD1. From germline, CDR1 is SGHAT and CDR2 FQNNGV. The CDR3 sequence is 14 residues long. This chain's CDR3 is CASSLDRGGQGKTF. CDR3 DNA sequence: TGTGCCAGCAGCTTAGACCGAGGGGGACAGGGCAAAACCTTC.

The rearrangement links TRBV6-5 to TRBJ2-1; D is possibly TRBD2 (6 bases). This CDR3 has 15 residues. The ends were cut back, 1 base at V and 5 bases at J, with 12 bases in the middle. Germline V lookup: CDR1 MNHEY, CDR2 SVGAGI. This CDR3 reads CASSYLASVDNEQFF. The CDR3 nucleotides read TGTGCCAGCAGTTACTTGGCTAGCGTAGACAATGAGCAGTTCTTC.

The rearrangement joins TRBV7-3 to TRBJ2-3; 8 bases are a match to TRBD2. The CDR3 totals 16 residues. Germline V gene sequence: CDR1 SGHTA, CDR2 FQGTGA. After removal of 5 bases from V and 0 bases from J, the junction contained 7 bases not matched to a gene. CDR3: CASSQTSGLSTDTQYF. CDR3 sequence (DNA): TGTGCCAGCAGCCAAACTAGCGGCTTAAGCACAGATACGCAGTATTTT.